A selection of T cell receptor beta chains follows, all from one sample in a study of OX40 agonist ivuxolimab in advanced cancers. Assay used: immunoSEQ multiplex PCR; TCRdb lists only in-frame clones, some missing. The sample has about 40,000 clones; around 91% are singletons. Source: CD4+ or CD8+ T cells sorted from blood, taken in a trial of the OX40 agonist ivuxolimab. The receptors derive from an adult with an advanced solid tumor such as melanoma, head and neck, liver or kidney cancer. Both conserved end residues are part of each CDR3. Fields, in order: CDR3 length, V gene, CDR3 protein.

14,TRBV23-1,CASILGQGPDTQYF
15,TRBV5-1,CASSSSGQGYYGYTF
15,TRBV5-1,CASSLGQGGGNTIYF
16,TRBV9,CASSVVGLAATDTQYF
13,TRBV29-1,CSVEWQNTDTQYF
16,TRBV10-2,CASSESGQGSSYEQYF
15,TRBV27,CASSLNFAGDQPQHF
13,TRBV28,CASSLSGGRGYTF
12,TRBV29-1,CSGRDPNYGYTF
18,TRBV5-1,CASSSPGQKLYSTGELFF
15,TRBV19,CASSLVAGGRNEQFF
16,TRBV7-2,CASSLAGTSGSYEQYF
14,TRBV28,CASSSSGGTDTQYF
14,TRBV7-2,CASSSQGISYEQYF
13,TRBV7-6,CASSLVVGETQYF
13,TRBV5-6,CASSFTGVRNAFF
12,TRBV12-5,CASAITDQPQHF
17,TRBV5-1,CASSLGGGWGMNTEAFF
16,TRBV19,CASSVPGTTSTDTQYF
13,TRBV28,CASSLGTDYEQYF
17,TRBV5-4,CATQRGTSGSPYNEQFF
12,TRBV11-2,CASSSQRNTIYF
15,TRBV18,CASSPRKGLDTEAFF
18,TRBV27,CASSPTQGLAGDTDTQYF
15,TRBV5-5,CASSLRGLVNGELFF
14,TRBV5-6,CASSPGLGHTEAFF
14,TRBV18,CASLEGGDYTEAFF
13,TRBV6-1,CASRETYNYGYTF
15,TRBV6-5,CASKLGTASGNTIYF
12,TRBV9,CASNGGEETQYF
15,TRBV19,CASSTMHSGANVLTF
13,TRBV6-1,CASTRTLRETQYF
15,TRBV4-3,CASSQWGQGHKTQYF
16,TRBV28,CASSHKGQYLSYEQYF
15,TRBV5-1,CASSLVLAAYNEQFF